What follows is one T cell receptor (beta chain) and its context. Its target is not known. This specimen comes from a study of T cell repertoires in cytomegalovirus infection. Study overall: Recently identified HLA-C-restricted and well-studied HLA-B-restricted CMV epitopes were used. Whole-study results and caveats: CMV-specific TCR beta clonotypes restricted by HLA-C were the ones dominating the ex vivo response.

Each CDR3 protein is one row after TCRdb ran MiXCR on the reads. Seen here are about 700,000 distinct CDR3 sequences, roughly 33% observed once, and the top ten hold 15% to 20%. Germline loops: CDR1 ENHRY, CDR2 SYGVKD. The CDR3 runs to 17 residues. Unmatched junction bases numbered 11, after V lost 8 bases and J lost 4 bases. The sequence was collected from a human donor in good health (CMV status not recorded). Some clones in this sample may be carry-over from other donors' samples. The sequencing used cultured PBMCs, collected from culture after CMV antigen stimulation. The chain combines TRBV10-3 with TRBJ2-2, with 12 nucleotides matching TRBD2. CDR3 loop: CAIGLAGGPGVTGELFF. The CDR3, as DNA: TGTGCCATCGGGCTAGCGGGAGGGCCGGGCGTCACCGGGGAGCTGTTTTTT.